This entry concerns a single T cell receptor beta chain. CDR3 length: 15 residues. The germline gives CDR1 MDHEN, CDR2 SYDVKM. Deletions cut 5 bases from V and 4 bases from J, with 15 bases between. The sample comes from a study of Ad26.COV2.S vaccination and SARS-CoV-2 variants. Treatment given: roughly 18 received Ad26.COV2.S at low or high dose, single or two shots; several received placebo; per-sample allocation not given. Samples came from day 63 after the first vaccine or placebo injection. Method: immunoSEQ multiplex PCR; TCRdb's copy keeps in-frame clones and lacks some. Here the sample spans about 460,000 clones, 80% to 90% being singletons.

The sample consisted of peripheral blood, taken in a trial of Ad26.COV2.S vaccine versus placebo. The chain joins TRBV28 to TRBJ1-5; no clear D. The sequence was collected from a person aged 18-65 years who received the Ad26.COV2.S COVID-19 vaccine or a placebo. CDR3: CASSPPTTLNQPQHF. Here the CDR3 DNA reads TGTGCCAGCAGTCCCCCAACGACCCTGAATCAGCCCCAGCATTTT.